Below are 22 T cell receptor beta chains sequenced from a single sample in a study of Graves' ophthalmopathy and Graves' hyperthyroidism. Amplification of TCR beta CDR3 regions used RNA transcripts. Second-round multiplex PCR came after a first-round RT-PCR that employed HTBI primers. TCRdb used MiXCR to reprocess the multiplex PCR reads, holding one entry per CDR3 protein. The data contain roughly 600,000 distinct CDR3 sequences, under 45% of them singletons. The material sequenced was peripheral blood or thyroid tissue (not recorded which). All receptors derive from an adult man with Graves' hyperthyroidism.

V gene TRBV6-5 combines with J gene TRBJ1-3, with D maybe TRBD1 (5 bases). The germline gives CDR1 MNHEY, CDR2 SVGAGI. The CDR3 contains 15 residues. Trimming took off 2 bases at V and 7 bases at J, with 15 bases between the two ends. CDR3 nucleotides: TGTGCCAGCAGTTACGGGGCGGCACTAAGGAACACCATATATTTT. It encodes CASSYGAALRNTIYF.

V gene TRBV9 combines with J gene TRBJ1-4; D is unclear. V lost 0 bases and J 5 bases, leaving 8 bases between the germline ends. CDR3 length equals 14 residues. Germline CDR1 reads SGDLS; CDR2 reads YYNGEE. In DNA form, the CDR3 reads TGTGCCAGCAGCGTAGACGGGCTGAATGAAAAACTGTTTTTT. This sequence encodes CASSVDGLNEKLFF.

In this sample, this clonotype turned up a few times. The V call is TRBV7-8, the J call TRBJ2-7, with TRBD1 matching 11 bases. CDR3 length: 14 amino acids. V lost 7 bases to trimming and J lost 7 bases; unmatched junction nucleotides: 9. CDR1 and CDR2 (germline): SGHVS, FQNEAQ. The CDR3 DNA sequence: TGTGCCAGCACCGGGACAGGGGGTTTCGGGGAGCAGTACTTC. Its translation is CASTGTGGFGEQYF.

This clonotype came up once. Relative to the germline gene, one junction end is altered; a read error may explain this. This sequence joins TRBV5-1 and TRBJ1-1; D perhaps matches TRBD1 (5 bases). Germline loops: CDR1 SGHRS, CDR2 YFSETQ. This CDR3 comprises 14 residues. The CDR3 DNA reads TGTGCCAGCAGCTTACCGGGACGTAGCTCTGAAGCTTTCTTT. It encodes CASSLPGRSSEAFF.

Ten or more counts support this clonotype. The chain is built from TRBV5-8 and TRBJ2-5; D unclear. CDR1 is SGHTS, CDR2 YDEGEE, per germline. Trimming removed 2 bases at V and 6 bases at J, with 14 bases between. The CDR3 length is 14 residues. The CDR3 region is CASSLAGIEKTQYF. In DNA, the CDR3 is TGTGCCAGCAGCTTAGCTGGGATCGAAAAGACCCAGTACTTC.

This chain uses TRBV5-1 with TRBJ2-6; 9 bases line up with TRBD1. There are 15 residues in the CDR3. Per the germline V gene, CDR1 is SGHRS and CDR2 is YFSETQ. J was trimmed by 12 bases and V by 0 bases; bases with no gene match: 7. The CDR3 protein is CASSLGGTGIAVLTF. CDR3 in DNA: TGCGCCAGCAGCTTGGGTGGGACAGGGATCGCCGTCCTGACTTTC.

A note on this clonotype: Compared with germline, one end of the junction differs, possibly owing to a read error. The rearrangement links TRBV7-9 to TRBJ2-7, with TRBD1 identical over 8 bases. The CDR3 is 14 amino acids. CDR1 is SEHNR and CDR2 is FQNEAQ in the germline V gene (reference sequence). CDR3 residues: CASSFGTGRYGQYF. As DNA, the CDR3 is TGTGCCAGCAGTTTTGGGACAGGACGCTACGGGCAGTACTTC.

The rearrangement uses TRBV20-1 and TRBJ2-3, with D uncertain. V was pared by 5 bases and J by 1 base, with 13 bases between. This CDR3 is 14 amino acids long. The germline gives CDR1 DFQATT, CDR2 SNEGSKA (reference sequence). DNA of the CDR3: TGCAGTGCTTGCTATCCTCCGGGCACAGATACGCAGTATTTT. As protein: CSACYPPGTDTQYF.

This chain links TRBV3-1 with TRBJ1-4; no clear D. Trimming removed 2 bases at V and 3 bases at J, with 10 bases between. This CDR3 is built from 15 residues. CDR1 LGHDT and CDR2 YNNKEL come from the germline V gene (reference sequence). The CDR3 sequence: CASSQWAASNEKLFF. As DNA, the CDR3 is TGTGCCAGCAGCCAATGGGCAGCATCTAATGAAAAACTGTTTTTT.

This clonotype was observed at least ten times. This chain uses TRBV10-3 with TRBJ2-7, with TRBD1 as a possible D gene (5 bases). This CDR3 is 17 amino acids long. CDR1 and CDR2 (germline): ENHRY, SYGVKD. The V end was cut by 5 bases, the J end by 3 bases, with 23 bases between. The CDR3 loop is CAISRQGVGRTLYEQYF. CDR3 sequence (DNA): TGTGCCATCAGTAGACAAGGGGTGGGCAGGACCCTCTACGAGCAGTACTTC.

This clonotype was detected ten times or more. The gene calls are TRBV12-3 or TRBV12-4 and TRBJ2-5; TRBD1 matches 8 bases. The V segment lost 5 bases and the J segment 4 bases; nucleotides outside the gene matches: 6. The CDR3 has 14 amino acids. CDR3 region: CASSRTGQGETQYF. The CDR3 coding sequence is TGTGCCAGCAGTAGGACAGGGCAGGGAGAGACCCAGTACTTC.

The CDR3 reads CASSLGDRVGAEAFF. Written as DNA, the CDR3 is TGTGCCAGCAGCTTGGGGGACAGGGTTGGCGCTGAAGCTTTCTTT. The rearrangement joins TRBV5-4 to TRBJ1-1; 9 positions match TRBD1. Germline V lookup: CDR1 SGHNT, CDR2 YYREEE (reference sequence). The V gene end was trimmed by 0 bases and the J gene end by 6 bases; junction bases not matched to a gene: 6. The CDR3 is 15 residues long.

This chain links TRBV4-1 with TRBJ2-7; maybe TRBD1 (6 bases). The ends were cut back, 4 bases at V and 1 base at J, with 20 bases in the middle. This CDR3 has 17 amino acids. Per germline, CDR1 MGHRA and CDR2 YSYEKL. CDR3 sequence reads: CASSLHQGQDNSYEQYF. CDR3 nucleotide sequence: TGCGCCAGCAGCCTACACCAGGGGCAGGATAATTCCTACGAGCAGTACTTC.

As concerns this clonotype: The junction departs from the called germline gene at one end, perhaps through a read error. The chain employs TRBV6-1 and TRBJ2-5, with TRBD2 as a possible D gene (6 bases). The CDR3 is 15 residues long. The germline CDR1 and CDR2 sequences are MNHNS and SASEGT. The CDR3 nucleotides read TGTGCCAGCAGTGAAGCGGCGGGGTCCAGAGAGACCAAGTACTTC. Amino acids: CASSEAAGSRETKYF.

V and J are TRBV12-3 or TRBV12-4 and TRBJ2-7; the match to TRBD1 covers 10 bases. This CDR3 is 19 amino acids long. The J segment lost 2 bases and the V segment lost 5 bases, leaving 18 bases of the junction unmatched. CDR3 region: CASSLGQGVATPNPYEQYF. CDR3 nucleotides: TGTGCCAGCAGTCTCGGACAGGGGGTAGCGACTCCCAACCCCTACGAGCAGTACTTC.

This clonotype has a single count. The chain links TRBV7-8 to TRBJ1-3; TRBD1 agrees at 8 bases. Trimming took 5 bases from V and 4 from J; bases not matched to a gene: 7. The CDR3 loop spans 15 amino acids. CDR1 and CDR2 from the germline V gene are SGHVS and FQNEAQ. CDR3 in DNA: TGTGCCAGCAGCCCTCGGACAGGGCGAGGAAACACCATATATTTT. The encoded protein is CASSPRTGRGNTIYF.

The chain couples TRBV11-1 to TRBJ2-7; 10 bases line up with TRBD1. The CDR3 runs to 16 residues. Germline V lookup: CDR1 SGHAT, CDR2 FQDESV (reference sequence). V lost 3 bases, J lost 5 bases, and 10 bases stayed unmatched. CDR3 residues: CASSFRDRGIINEQYF. The CDR3 region has the DNA TGTGCCAGCAGCTTCCGGGACAGGGGAATAATCAACGAGCAGTACTTC.

The sample holds one count of this clonotype. Possible read error: a much larger clone is one base away. This chain joins TRBV6-5 and TRBJ1-6; D unclear. The CDR3 length is 14 residues. Trimming cost V 2 bases and J 10 bases, with 12 bases left between them. Germline V gene sequence: CDR1 MNHEY, CDR2 SVGAGI. The CDR3 DNA reads TGTGCCAGCAGTTACGCGGAAATTGGGTCACCCCTCCACTTT. As protein: CASSYAEIGSPLHF.

V is TRBV2 and J is TRBJ2-7; 9 nucleotides match TRBD2. V lost 6 bases and J lost 6; bases outside the gene matches: 12. In germline, CDR1 is SNHLY, CDR2 FYNNEI. The CDR3 loop spans 15 amino acids. In DNA, the CDR3 is TGTGCCAGCAGACCCAATAGCGGGAGAAACGGCGAGCAGTACTTC. Its protein product is CASRPNSGRNGEQYF.

This clonotype has just a few counts. The chain combines TRBV2 with TRBJ1-5; possibly TRBD1 for D (5 bases). Germline V gives CDR1 SNHLY, CDR2 FYNNEI. The CDR3 loop spans 17 amino acids. The V gene lost 6 bases and the J gene lost 3 bases, with 21 bases spanning the gap. The CDR3 here is CASSSDAGVHNNQPQHF. The CDR3 DNA is TGTGCCAGCAGCTCAGACGCGGGGGTCCATAACAATCAGCCCCAGCATTTT.

The chain couples TRBV7-2 to TRBJ2-6; D may be TRBD1 or TRBD2 (5 bases each). The CDR3 has 16 residues. V gave up 5 bases and J gave up 9 bases, with 20 bases separating them. Germline loops: CDR1 SGHTA, CDR2 FQGNSA. CDR3 sequence reads: CASSRGLNEGSNVLTF. CDR3 coding DNA: TGTGCCAGCAGCCGGGGCCTTAACGAGGGTAGCAACGTCCTGACTTTC. Filled out from reference TRBV7-2 and TRBJ2-6, the complete variable domain reads GAGVSQSPSNKVTEKGKDVELRCDPISGHTALYWYRQSLGQGLEFLIYFQGNSAPDKSGLPSDRFSAERTGGSVSTLTIQRTQQEDSAVYLCASSRGLNEGSNVLTFGAGSRLTVL.

This clonotype occurred many times. V is TRBV7-8 and J is TRBJ2-2, with D tentatively TRBD2 (6 bases). There are 15 residues in the CDR3. Looked up from germline, CDR1 is SGHVS and CDR2 is FQNEAQ. The germline V and J ends were trimmed by 2 bases and 3 bases, with 10 bases remaining between them. The CDR3: CASSLQAGDTGELFF. The CDR3 DNA reads TGTGCCAGCAGCTTACAAGCGGGCGACACCGGGGAGCTGTTTTTT.